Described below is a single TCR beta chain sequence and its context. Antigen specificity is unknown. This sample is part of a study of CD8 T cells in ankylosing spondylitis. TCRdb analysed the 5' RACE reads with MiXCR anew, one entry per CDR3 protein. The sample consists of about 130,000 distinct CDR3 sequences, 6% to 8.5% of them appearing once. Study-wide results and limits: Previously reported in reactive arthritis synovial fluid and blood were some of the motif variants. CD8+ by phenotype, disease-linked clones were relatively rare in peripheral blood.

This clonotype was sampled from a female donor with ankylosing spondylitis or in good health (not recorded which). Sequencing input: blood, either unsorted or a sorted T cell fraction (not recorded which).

CDR3 coding DNA: TGCAGTGCTAGCCCCGGACTTTGGGGCTATGGCTACACCTTC. Its protein product is CSASPGLWGYGYTF. This chain links TRBV20-1 with TRBJ1-2; D unresolved. The germline gives CDR1 DFQATT, CDR2 SNEGSKA (reference sequence). Trimming stripped 3 bases from V and 4 bases from J, with 15 bases between. The CDR3 is 14 residues long.